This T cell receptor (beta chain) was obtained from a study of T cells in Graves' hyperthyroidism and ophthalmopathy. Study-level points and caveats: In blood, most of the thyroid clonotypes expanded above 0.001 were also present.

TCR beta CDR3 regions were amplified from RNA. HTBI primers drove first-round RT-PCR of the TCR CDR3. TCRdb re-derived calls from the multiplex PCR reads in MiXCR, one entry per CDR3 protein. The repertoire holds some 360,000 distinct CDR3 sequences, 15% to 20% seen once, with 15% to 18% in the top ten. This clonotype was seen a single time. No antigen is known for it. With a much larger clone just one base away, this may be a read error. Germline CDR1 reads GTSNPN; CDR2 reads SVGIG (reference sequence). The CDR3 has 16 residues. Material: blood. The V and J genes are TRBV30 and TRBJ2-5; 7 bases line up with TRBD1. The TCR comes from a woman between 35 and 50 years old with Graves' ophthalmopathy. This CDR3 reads CAWSVGDRSGRETQHF. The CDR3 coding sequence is TGTGCCTGGAGTGTTGGGGACAGATCAGGACGAGAGACCCAGCACTTC. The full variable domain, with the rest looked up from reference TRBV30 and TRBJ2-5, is SQTIHQWPATLVQPVGSPLSLECTVEGTSNPNLYWYRQAAGRGLQLLFYSVGIGQISSEVPQNLSASRPQDRQFILSSKKLLLSDSGFYLCAWSVGDRSGRETQHFGPGTRLLVL.